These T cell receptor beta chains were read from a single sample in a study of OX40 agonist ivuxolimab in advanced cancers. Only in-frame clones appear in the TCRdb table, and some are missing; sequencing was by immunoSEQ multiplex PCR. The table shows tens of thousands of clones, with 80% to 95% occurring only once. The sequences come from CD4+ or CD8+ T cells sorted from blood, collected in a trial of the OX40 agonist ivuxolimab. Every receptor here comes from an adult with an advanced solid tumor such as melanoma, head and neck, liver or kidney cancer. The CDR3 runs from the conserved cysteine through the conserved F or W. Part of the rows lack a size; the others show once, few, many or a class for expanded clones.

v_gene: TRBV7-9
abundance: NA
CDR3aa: CASSFQLGIVRAGANVLTF

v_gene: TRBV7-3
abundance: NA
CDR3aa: CASSTRTSLGGELFF

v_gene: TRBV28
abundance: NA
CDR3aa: CASSLRETQYF

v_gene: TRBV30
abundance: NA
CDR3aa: CAWSVPAGQGPVGYTF

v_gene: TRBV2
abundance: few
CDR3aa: CASDLTGGGETQYF

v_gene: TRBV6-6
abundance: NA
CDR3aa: CASSSSMEGSNQPQHF

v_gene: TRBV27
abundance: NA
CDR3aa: CASSLTVGTANGYTF

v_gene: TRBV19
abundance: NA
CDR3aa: CASSSQVRETQYF

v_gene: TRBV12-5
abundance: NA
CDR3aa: CASGYTGTSGSRSSYNEQFF

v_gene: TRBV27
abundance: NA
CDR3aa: CASVSRSGIQYF

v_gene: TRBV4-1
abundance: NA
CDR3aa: CASSLAPGQGTYEQYF

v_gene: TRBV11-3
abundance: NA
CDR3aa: CASSERGRETQYF

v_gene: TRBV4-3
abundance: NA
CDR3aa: CASSQDLKGQETQYF

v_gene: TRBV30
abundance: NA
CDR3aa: CAWKEDRDNSPLHF

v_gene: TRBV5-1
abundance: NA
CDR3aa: CASSLGVAGNTGELFF

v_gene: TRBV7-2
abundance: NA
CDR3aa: CASSFPAGPEAKNIQYF

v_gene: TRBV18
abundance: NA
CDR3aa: CASSVSEGGPQHF

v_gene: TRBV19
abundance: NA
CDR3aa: CASRSWERTDTQYF

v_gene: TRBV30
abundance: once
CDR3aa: CACDRDSSSPLHF

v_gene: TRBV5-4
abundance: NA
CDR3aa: CASRGRVDSGELFF

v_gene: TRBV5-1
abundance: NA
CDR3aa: CASRYGDTGELFF

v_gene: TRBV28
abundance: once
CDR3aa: CASRSGQGGGNTIYF

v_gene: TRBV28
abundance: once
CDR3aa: CASSLRGGGDGGYTF

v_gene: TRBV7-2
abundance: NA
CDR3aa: CASSSRGLAVNEQFF

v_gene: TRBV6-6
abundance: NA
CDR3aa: CASSWDRRNEKLFF

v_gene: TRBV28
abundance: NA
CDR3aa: CASSPSIGGELFF

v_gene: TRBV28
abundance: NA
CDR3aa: CASGAQSFQPQHF

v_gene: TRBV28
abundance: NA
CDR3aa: CASSFGQGYGPQHF

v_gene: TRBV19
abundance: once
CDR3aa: CASRGPGGKRVNQPQHF

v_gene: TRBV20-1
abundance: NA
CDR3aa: CSAYRQEAFF

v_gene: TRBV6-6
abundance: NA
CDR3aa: CASSAQGASSYEQYF

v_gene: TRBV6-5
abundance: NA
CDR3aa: CASKMVAKNIQYF

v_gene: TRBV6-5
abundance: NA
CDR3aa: CASSRSYGANYGYTF

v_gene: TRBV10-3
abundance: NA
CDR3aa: CAISSLRGGQGYEQYF

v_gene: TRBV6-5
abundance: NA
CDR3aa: CASRAPHGIWDTF

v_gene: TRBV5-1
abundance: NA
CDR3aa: CASSLVGVTDTEAFF

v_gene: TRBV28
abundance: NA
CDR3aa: CASSSHNRGGYEQYF

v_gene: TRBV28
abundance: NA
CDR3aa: CASSPIQQGKDYGYTF

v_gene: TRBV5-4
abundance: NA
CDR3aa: CASSLPTSGQETQYF

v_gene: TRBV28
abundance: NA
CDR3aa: CASSLSPEMNAEAFF

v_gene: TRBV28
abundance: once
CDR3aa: CASSSSRQGKYQPQHF

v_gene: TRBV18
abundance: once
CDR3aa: CASSPPTRGPSTDTQYF

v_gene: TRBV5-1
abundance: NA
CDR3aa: CASSLRTDTQYF

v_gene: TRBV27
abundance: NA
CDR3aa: CASSLVPAGANVLTF

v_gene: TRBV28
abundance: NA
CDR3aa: CASSLGTGKQPQHF

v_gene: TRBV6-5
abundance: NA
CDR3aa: CASSWGIYNQPQHF

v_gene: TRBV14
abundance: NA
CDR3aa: CASSQGNWANEKLFF